A selection of T cell receptor beta chains follows, all from one sample in a study of cytotoxic CD8 clonotypes in ibrutinib-treated CLL. Measured with immunoSEQ multiplex PCR; TCRdb has only the in-frame clones, and not every one. This sample has about 310,000 clones, with about 80% found just once. Sequencing used PBMCs, obtained before ibrutinib treatment. The receptors originated from a human donor with chronic lymphocytic leukemia. Each CDR3 is given with its conserved first and last residue. The order of the fields is D gene, V gene, clone size, J gene, CDR3 protein, CDR3 DNA. A D gene is named only where the DNA matches it firmly. Clone size, where shown, is once, few, many, or a class for clones that have expanded.

TRBD2	TRBV10-3	-	TRBJ2-7	CAISGQRDYEQYF	TGTGCCATCAGTGGCCAGCGGGACTACGAGCAGTACTTC
-	TRBV12-5	-	TRBJ1-2	CASGSSQEGYGYTF	TGTGCTAGTGGTTCCTCCCAGGAGGGGTATGGCTACACCTTC
TRBD2	TRBV2	-	TRBJ2-7	CATRSGSFYEQYF	TGTGCCACCCGTAGCGGGAGTTTTTACGAGCAGTACTTC
TRBD1	TRBV18	few	TRBJ1-2	CASSPSRGEIGYTF	TGTGCCAGCTCACCATCCAGGGGGGAGATTGGCTACACCTTC
-	TRBV27	-	TRBJ2-1	CASRVGGAELYNEQFF	TGTGCCAGCAGAGTGGGGGGTGCGGAGTTGTACAATGAGCAGTTCTTC
-	TRBV6-6	-	TRBJ1-1	CASSSRRGGVTEAFF	TGTGCCAGCAGTTCCCGCCGGGGGGGGGTAACTGAAGCTTTCTTT
-	TRBV2	-	TRBJ1-1	CASSEAGPEAFF	TGTGCCAGCAGTGAAGCCGGGCCTGAAGCTTTCTTT
TRBD1	TRBV2	-	TRBJ1-2	CAPGGGDRNPYGYTF	TGTGCCCCAGGGGGAGGCGACAGAAACCCCTATGGCTACACCTTC
-	TRBV2	-	TRBJ1-2	CASIGGPRGYTF	TGTGCCAGCATTGGGGGGCCTCGGGGCTACACCTTC
TRBD1	TRBV29-1	-	TRBJ1-3	CSVVQGAGNTIYF	TGCAGCGTTGTTCAGGGGGCCGGAAACACCATATATTTT
-	TRBV2	-	TRBJ2-5	CASSEQARGRVTQYF	TGTGCCAGCAGCGAACAAGCCCGGGGGCGGGTGACCCAGTACTTC
TRBD2	TRBV5-1	-	TRBJ2-1	CASSVGRAGDLNEQFF	TGCGCCAGCAGCGTGGGGCGGGCGGGAGATTTAAATGAGCAGTTCTTC
-	TRBV7-7	-	TRBJ2-1	CASSPIQIGDEQFF	TGTGCTAGCAGCCCAATTCAAATAGGAGATGAGCAGTTCTTC
-	TRBV2	-	TRBJ2-2	CASSSGWFTGELFF	TGTGCCAGCAGTTCCGGTTGGTTCACCGGGGAGCTGTTTTTT
-	TRBV5-4	-	TRBJ2-1	CASSLSYNEQFF	TGTGCCAGCAGCCTCTCCTACAATGAGCAGTTCTTC
-	TRBV10-3	-	TRBJ2-6	CAIRDDGANVLTF	TGTGCCATCAGGGACGATGGGGCCAACGTCCTGACTTTC
-	TRBV28	-	TRBJ2-5	CASSLGRTGSIDF	TGTGCCAGCAGTTTAGGACGAACAGGGAGTATAGACTTC
-	TRBV5-4	-	TRBJ2-5	CASSLAGGGQETQYF	TGTGCCAGCAGCTTAGCAGGGGGGGGCCAAGAGACCCAGTACTTC
TRBD2	TRBV27	-	TRBJ2-1	CASSHGLAGDGYSREQFF	TGTGCCAGCAGTCATGGACTAGCGGGAGACGGCTATTCTCGTGAGCAGTTCTTC
-	TRBV4-3	-	TRBJ2-5	CASSQDLRGQETQYF	TGCGCCAGCAGCCAAGATCTACGAGGGCAAGAGACCCAGTACTTC
TRBD2	TRBV9	-	TRBJ2-1	CASSGLEPLGNEQFF	TGTGCCAGCAGTGGACTAGAACCACTCGGGAATGAGCAGTTCTTC
-	TRBV19	-	TRBJ2-5	CASSIRPDGETQYF	TGTGCCAGTAGTATCCGACCAGATGGGGAGACCCAGTACTTC
-	TRBV6-6	many	TRBJ2-7	CASGSDGQSYEQYF	TGTGCCAGCGGATCGGACGGACAATCCTACGAGCAGTACTTC
-	TRBV4-1	-	TRBJ1-5	CASSQVYREDSNQPQHF	TGCGCCAGCAGCCAAGTCTACAGAGAGGATAGCAATCAGCCCCAGCATTTT
-	TRBV2	-	TRBJ1-5	CASSGYRGNQPQHF	TGTGCCAGCAGCGGATATCGGGGCAATCAGCCCCAGCATTTT
TRBD2	TRBV10-2	few	TRBJ2-1	CASSEASGRVEDNEQFF	TGCGCCAGCAGTGAGGCTAGCGGGAGGGTCGAAGACAATGAGCAGTTCTTC
-	TRBV19	-	TRBJ2-6	CASTPTWRQASGANVLTF	TGTGCCAGTACTCCAACGTGGCGACAGGCCTCTGGGGCCAACGTCCTGACTTTC
TRBD2	TRBV9	-	TRBJ2-3	CASSAGTSGSMGADTQYF	TGTGCCAGCAGCGCCGGGACTAGCGGGAGTATGGGCGCAGATACGCAGTATTTT
TRBD2	TRBV6-1	-	TRBJ2-1	CASSEWLAGFYNEQFF	TGTGCCAGCAGTGAATGGCTAGCGGGATTCTACAATGAGCAGTTCTTC
TRBD1	TRBV25-1	-	TRBJ2-7	CASRGQGLFVYF	TGTGCCAGCAGGGGACAGGGGCTTTTTGTGTACTTC
-	TRBV4-1	-	TRBJ2-7	CASSPEGPYEQYF	TGCGCCAGCAGCCCTGAGGGCCCCTACGAGCAGTACTTC
-	TRBV6-5	-	TRBJ1-1	CASSYAREGNEAFF	TGTGCCAGCAGTTACGCCAGGGAGGGAAATGAAGCTTTCTTT
TRBD1	TRBV5-6	-	TRBJ1-1	CASRRTGNNEAFF	TGTGCCAGCAGGCGGACAGGGAACAATGAAGCTTTCTTT
-	TRBV20-1	-	TRBJ2-7	CSLLEDYEQYF	TGCAGTTTACTAGAGGACTACGAGCAGTACTTC
-	TRBV27	few	TRBJ2-2	CASSTQWWDGDTGELFF	TGTGCCAGCAGTACCCAATGGTGGGATGGGGACACCGGGGAGCTGTTTTTT
-	TRBV7-8	-	TRBJ2-2	CASRDRPYTGELFF	TGTGCCAGCAGAGACAGGCCCTACACCGGGGAGCTGTTTTTT
TRBD2	TRBV2	-	TRBJ2-7	CASSEASGRSYEQYF	TGTGCCAGCAGTGAAGCCAGCGGGAGGTCCTACGAGCAGTACTTC
TRBD1	TRBV11-2	-	TRBJ2-3	CASSTGGGDTDTQYF	TGTGCCAGCAGCACAGGGGGCGGGGACACAGATACGCAGTATTTT
TRBD2	TRBV15	-	TRBJ2-3	CATSRDQFLREGTTDTQYF	TGTGCCACCAGCAGAGATCAGTTTTTGCGGGAGGGGACTACAGATACGCAGTATTTT
TRBD2	TRBV7-8	-	TRBJ2-7	CASSLAALAGSSYEQYF	TGTGCCAGCAGCTTAGCGGCACTAGCGGGGAGCTCCTACGAGCAGTACTTC
-	TRBV7-9	-	TRBJ1-2	CASSLRDLDGYTF	TGTGCCAGCAGCTTACGGGATTTGGATGGCTACACCTTC
-	TRBV15	once	TRBJ2-5	CATSRDLLRETQYF	TGTGCCACCAGCAGAGATCTTTTGCGGGAGACCCAGTACTTC